The 9 T cell receptor beta chains presented below share a single source sample, sequenced in a study of T cell clones after liver transplantation. Clones were read by immunoSEQ multiplex PCR, and TCRdb kept only the in-frame ones, dropping some. Of about 33,000 clones listed, around 94% are singletons. This specimen was CD8+ T cells from blood, taken 12 months after liver transplant. The receptor source for this set is a human patient who received a liver transplant. Some T cells may originate from the graft donor.

V usage is TRBV14 and J usage is TRBJ1-1; D gene ambiguous. This CDR3 has 12 amino acids. With 0 bases removed from V and 7 bases from J, the gap between germline ends came to 6 bases. Germline V gene sequence: CDR1 SGHDN, CDR2 FVKESK. The DNA for the CDR3 is TGTGCCAGCAGCCAAGATCGGCTTGAAGCTTTCTTT. Translating it yields CASSQDRLEAFF.

This chain joins TRBV27 and TRBJ2-5; 12 bases map to TRBD2. V shed 6 bases, J shed 5 bases, and the junction held 10 bases outside the gene matches. The CDR3 loop spans 16 amino acids. Germline V gene data show CDR1 as MNHEY and CDR2 as SMNVEV (reference sequence). For the CDR3, the DNA is TGTGCCAGCAGCCTCCGGGCTAGCGGGAGGGGTGAGACCCAGTACTTC. Protein product: CASSLRASGRGETQYF.

The CDR3 reads CASEGQGGFPYGYTF. The CDR3 coding sequence is TGTGCCAGCGAGGGACAGGGAGGTTTTCCCTATGGCTACACCTTC. The J gene is TRBJ1-2, the V gene TRBV11-3, with 9 nucleotides matching TRBD1. Germline CDR1 is SGHNT and CDR2 is YENEEA. There are 15 residues in the CDR3. Germline trimming cut 8 bases from V and 4 bases from J; bases unmatched to any gene: 11.

This clone was observed a single time. The chain employs TRBV6-1 and TRBJ1-1; D is possibly TRBD1 (5 bases). CDR1 MNHNS and CDR2 SASEGT come from the germline V gene. V lost 2 bases and J 6 bases, leaving 13 bases between the germline ends. The CDR3 totals 14 residues. DNA for the CDR3: TGTGCCAGCAGTGAAATGGGGACCGGCGCTGAAGCTTTCTTT. It codes for CASSEMGTGAEAFF.

In this sample, this clone turned up once. This chain uses TRBV4-1 with TRBJ2-1; 7 bases fit TRBD2. V lost 2 bases, J lost 4 bases, and 11 bases stayed unmatched. The V gene's germline CDR1 is MGHRA and CDR2 YSYEKL. CDR3 length: 17 amino acids. The CDR3 is CASSQLLRRELYNEQFF. The CDR3 DNA reads as TGCGCCAGCAGCCAACTCCTTAGGCGGGAGTTGTACAATGAGCAGTTCTTC.

The V call is TRBV29-1, the J call TRBJ1-1; D not resolved. Trimming shortened V by 4 bases and J by 1 base, and 13 bases separated the two germline ends. CDR3 size: 14 residues. The V gene's germline CDR1 is SQVTM and CDR2 ANQGSEA. The CDR3 region is CSVAPREANTEAFF. The CDR3 region has the DNA TGCAGCGTTGCCCCCAGAGAAGCGAACACTGAAGCTTTCTTT.

The chain has TRBV27 and TRBJ2-7; TRBD1 agrees at 9 bases. The CDR3 length is 15 residues. Germline V gene sequence: CDR1 MNHEY, CDR2 SMNVEV (reference sequence). The V segment lost 4 bases and the J segment 5 bases; nucleotides outside the gene matches: 9. The CDR3 DNA follows: TGTGCCAGCAGTTCAATCGGGACAGGGAGCCACGAGCAGTACTTC. Amino acid sequence: CASSSIGTGSHEQYF.

V gene TRBV6-5 combines with J gene TRBJ1-3; D uncertain. The V gene lost 4 bases and the J gene lost 0 bases, with 4 bases spanning the gap. Germline CDR1 and CDR2: MNHEY and SVGAGI. The CDR3 totals 13 residues. The CDR3 sequence: CASSLNSGNTIYF. CDR3 nucleotide sequence: TGTGCCAGCAGTTTAAACTCTGGAAACACCATATATTTT.

This clone was recorded once. The chain uses TRBV11-2 and TRBJ2-3; possibly TRBD2 for D (5 bases). The germline V and J ends were trimmed by 5 bases and 4 bases, with 22 bases remaining between them. Germline loops: CDR1 SGHAT, CDR2 FQNNGV. The CDR3 extends over 17 amino acids. The CDR3 region is CASSPTPRRIPSDTQYF. The CDR3 DNA sequence: TGTGCCAGCAGCCCCACACCGAGGAGGATCCCCTCAGATACGCAGTATTTT. The full variable domain, its missing parts supplied by reference TRBV11-2 and TRBJ2-3, is EAGVAQSPRYKIIEKRQSVAFWCNPISGHATLYWYQQILGQGPKLLIQFQNNGVVDDSQLPKDRFSAERLKGVDSTLKIQPAKLEDSAVYLCASSPTPRRIPSDTQYFGPGTRLTVL.